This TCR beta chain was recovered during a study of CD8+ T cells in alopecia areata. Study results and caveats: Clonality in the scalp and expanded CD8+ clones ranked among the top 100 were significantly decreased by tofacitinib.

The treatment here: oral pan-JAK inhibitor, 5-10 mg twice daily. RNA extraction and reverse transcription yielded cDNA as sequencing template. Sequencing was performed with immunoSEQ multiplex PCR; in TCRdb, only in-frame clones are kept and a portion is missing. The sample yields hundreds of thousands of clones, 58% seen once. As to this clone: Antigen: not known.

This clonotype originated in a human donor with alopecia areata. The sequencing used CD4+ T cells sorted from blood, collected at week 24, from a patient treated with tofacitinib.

The CDR3 DNA sequence: TGTGCCAGCAGCCCAGGGCAGGGGAACTATGGCTACACCTTC. Translated, it gives CASSPGQGNYGYTF. The V gene is TRBV6-6, the J gene TRBJ1-2; tentatively, D is TRBD1 (6 bases). The CDR3 length is 14 residues. The V gene's germline CDR1 is MNHNY and CDR2 SVGAGI (reference sequence). V was shortened by 6 bases and J by 2 bases, with 13 bases between the two germline ends.